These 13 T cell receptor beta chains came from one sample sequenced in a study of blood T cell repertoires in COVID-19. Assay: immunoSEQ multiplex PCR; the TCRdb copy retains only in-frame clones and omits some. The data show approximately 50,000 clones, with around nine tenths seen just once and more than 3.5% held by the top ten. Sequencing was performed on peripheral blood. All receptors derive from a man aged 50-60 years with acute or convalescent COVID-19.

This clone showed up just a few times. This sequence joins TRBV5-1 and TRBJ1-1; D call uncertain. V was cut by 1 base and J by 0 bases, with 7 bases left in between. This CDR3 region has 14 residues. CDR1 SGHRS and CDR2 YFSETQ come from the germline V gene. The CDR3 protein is CASSLLQLNTEAFF. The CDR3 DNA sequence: TGCGCCAGCAGCTTGCTACAGCTGAACACTGAAGCTTTCTTT.

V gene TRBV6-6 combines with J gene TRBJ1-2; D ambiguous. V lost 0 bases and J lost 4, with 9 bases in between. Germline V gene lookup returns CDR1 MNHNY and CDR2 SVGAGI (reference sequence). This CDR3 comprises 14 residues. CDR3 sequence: CASSYSAGFYGYTF. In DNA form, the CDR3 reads TGTGCCAGCAGTTACTCGGCAGGCTTCTATGGCTACACCTTC.

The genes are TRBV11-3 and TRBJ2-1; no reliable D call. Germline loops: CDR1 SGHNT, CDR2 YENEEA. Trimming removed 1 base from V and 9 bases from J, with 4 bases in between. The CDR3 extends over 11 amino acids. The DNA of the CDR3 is TGTGCCAGCAGCTTAGTCCTTGAGCAGTTCTTC. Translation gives CASSLVLEQFF.

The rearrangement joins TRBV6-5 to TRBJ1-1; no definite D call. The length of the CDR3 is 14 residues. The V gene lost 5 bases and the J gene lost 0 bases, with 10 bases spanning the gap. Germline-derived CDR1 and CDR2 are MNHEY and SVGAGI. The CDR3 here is CASSTLDMNTEAFF. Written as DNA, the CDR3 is TGTGCCAGCAGTACATTAGACATGAACACTGAAGCTTTCTTT.

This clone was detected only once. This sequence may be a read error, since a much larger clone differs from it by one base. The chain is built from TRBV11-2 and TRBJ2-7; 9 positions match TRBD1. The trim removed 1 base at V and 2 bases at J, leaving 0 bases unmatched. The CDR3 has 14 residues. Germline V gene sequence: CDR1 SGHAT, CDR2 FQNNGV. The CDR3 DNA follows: TGTGCCAGCAGCTTAGGGACAGGGGCCTACGAGCAGTACTTC. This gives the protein CASSLGTGAYEQYF.

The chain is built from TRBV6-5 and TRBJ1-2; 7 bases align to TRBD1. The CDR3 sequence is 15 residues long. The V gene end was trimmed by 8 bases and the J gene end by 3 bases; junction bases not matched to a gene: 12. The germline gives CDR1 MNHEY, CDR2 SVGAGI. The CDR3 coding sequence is TGTGCCAGCCGCCCTCGACAGGGAGTAGACTATGGCTACACCTTC. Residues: CASRPRQGVDYGYTF.

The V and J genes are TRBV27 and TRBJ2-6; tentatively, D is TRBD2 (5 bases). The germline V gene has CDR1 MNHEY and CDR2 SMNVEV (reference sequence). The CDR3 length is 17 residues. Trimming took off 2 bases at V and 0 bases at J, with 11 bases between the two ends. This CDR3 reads CASSLKVGSSGANVLTF. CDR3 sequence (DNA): TGTGCCAGCAGTTTAAAGGTGGGGAGCTCTGGGGCCAACGTCCTGACTTTC.

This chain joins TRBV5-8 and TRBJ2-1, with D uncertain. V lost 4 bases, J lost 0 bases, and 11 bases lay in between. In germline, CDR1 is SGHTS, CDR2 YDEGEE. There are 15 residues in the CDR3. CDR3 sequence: CASSPDGSSYNEQFF. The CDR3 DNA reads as TGTGCCAGCAGCCCAGACGGGTCCTCCTACAATGAGCAGTTCTTC.

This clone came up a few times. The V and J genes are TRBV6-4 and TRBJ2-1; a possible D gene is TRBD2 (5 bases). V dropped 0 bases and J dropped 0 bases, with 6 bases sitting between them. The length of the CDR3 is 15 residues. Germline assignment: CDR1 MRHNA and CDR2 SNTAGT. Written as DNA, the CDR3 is TGTGCCAGCAGTGACTCGGCGGGCTCCTACAATGAGCAGTTCTTC. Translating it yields CASSDSAGSYNEQFF.

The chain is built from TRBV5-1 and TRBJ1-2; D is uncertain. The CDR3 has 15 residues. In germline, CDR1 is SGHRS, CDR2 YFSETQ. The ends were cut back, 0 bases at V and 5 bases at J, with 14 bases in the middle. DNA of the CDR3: TGCGCCAGCAGCTTGGTACGGGGTCATGAATATGGCTACACCTTC. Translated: CASSLVRGHEYGYTF.

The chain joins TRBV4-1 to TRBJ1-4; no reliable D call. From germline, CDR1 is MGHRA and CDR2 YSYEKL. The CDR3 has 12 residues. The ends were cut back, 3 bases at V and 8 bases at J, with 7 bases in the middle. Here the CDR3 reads CASSHQQEKLFF. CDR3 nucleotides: TGCGCCAGCAGCCACCAACAGGAAAAACTGTTTTTT.

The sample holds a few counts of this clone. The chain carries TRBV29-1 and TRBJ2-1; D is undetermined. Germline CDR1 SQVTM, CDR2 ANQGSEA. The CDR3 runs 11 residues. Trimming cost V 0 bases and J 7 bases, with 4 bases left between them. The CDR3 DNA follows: TGCAGCGTTGAAGATCTAAATGAGCAGTTCTTC. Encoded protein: CSVEDLNEQFF.

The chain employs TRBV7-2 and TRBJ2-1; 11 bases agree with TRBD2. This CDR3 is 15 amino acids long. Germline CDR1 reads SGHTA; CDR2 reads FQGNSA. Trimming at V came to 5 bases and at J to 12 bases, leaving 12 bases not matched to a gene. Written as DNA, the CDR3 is TGTGCCAGCAGCCCCGGGACTAGCGGCCGCGCGGGGCAGTTCTTC. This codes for CASSPGTSGRAGQFF.